Each of the 9 T cell receptor beta chains below was sequenced from the same sample in a study of blood T cell repertoires in COVID-19. Here immunoSEQ multiplex PCR was the method, and the copy in TCRdb shows in-frame clones only, minus some. The sample has just over 300,000 clones; roughly 90% are singletons. The sequencing input was peripheral blood. The receptors come from a man aged 18 to 30 with active or convalescent COVID-19.

This clone was recorded only once. The chain links TRBV18 to TRBJ1-1; D not resolved. CDR1 KGHSH and CDR2 LQKENI come from the germline V gene. V lost 1 base to trimming and J lost 1 base, with 7 bases between them. This CDR3 has 14 amino acids. The CDR3 DNA sequence: TGTGCCAGCTCACCACAGAGTAAGAACACTGAAGCTTTCTTT. This translates into CASSPQSKNTEAFF.

J is TRBJ2-3 and V is TRBV4-3, with 12 bases identical to TRBD2. The CDR3 has 15 amino acids. CDR1 is LGHNA, CDR2 YSLEER, per germline. Losses at the gene ends were 3 bases for V and 6 bases for J; bases not matched to a gene: 4. CDR3 sequence reads: CASSQGLAGLDTQYF. CDR3 DNA sequence: TGCGCCAGCAGCCAGGGACTAGCGGGTTTGGATACGCAGTATTTT.

The chain couples TRBV29-1 to TRBJ2-5, with TRBD1 matching over 7 bases. This CDR3 has 14 amino acids. Germline-derived CDR1 and CDR2 are SQVTM and ANQGSEA. V dropped 1 base and J dropped 4; count of bases not matched to a gene: 6. This CDR3 is CSVEVGGLRETQYF. The CDR3 DNA reads TGCAGCGTTGAAGTAGGGGGCCTCAGAGAGACCCAGTACTTC.

The J gene is TRBJ1-1, the V gene TRBV2; 7 bases fit TRBD1. Trimming cost V 7 bases and J 11 bases; bases outside gene matches: 7. CDR1 is SNHLY and CDR2 is FYNNEI in the germline V gene. This CDR3 has 11 residues. The chain's CDR3 is CASTGGRNAFF. In DNA form, the CDR3 reads TGTGCCAGCACAGGGGGGAGGAACGCTTTCTTT.

This sequence joins TRBV5-4 and TRBJ2-7; D might be TRBD1 (5 bases). Deletions cut 4 bases from V and 6 bases from J, with 17 bases between. CDR3 length: 14 residues. Germline assignment: CDR1 SGHNT and CDR2 YYREEE (reference sequence). This chain's CDR3 is CASSLKTGAGEQYF. For the CDR3, the DNA is TGTGCCAGCAGCCTAAAGACTGGGGCCGGCGAGCAGTACTTC.

The rearrangement uses TRBV5-4 and TRBJ1-2; unclear D gene. The CDR3 consists of 14 residues. The germline CDR1 and CDR2 sequences are SGHNT and YYREEE (reference sequence). Trimming took 1 base from V and 4 from J, leaving 11 bases between them. CDR3 bases: TGTGCCAGCAGCTTGCTTGGAGAGCCCTATGGCTACACCTTC. Its protein product is CASSLLGEPYGYTF.

This rearrangement joins TRBV7-6 to TRBJ1-1; 8 nucleotides align to TRBD1. The CDR3 runs to 16 residues. From germline, CDR1 is SGHVS and CDR2 FNYEAQ. After removal of 4 bases from V and 1 base from J, the junction contained 8 bases not matched to a gene. The DNA of the CDR3 is TGTGCCAGCAGCTCCGGAGGGACAGGTGAGAACACTGAAGCTTTCTTT. Encoded protein: CASSSGGTGENTEAFF.

This chain connects TRBV7-2 to TRBJ1-6, with 7 nucleotides matching TRBD1. J lost 8 bases, V lost 5 bases, and 6 bases had no gene match. This CDR3 contains 14 residues. Germline V gene lookup returns CDR1 SGHTA and CDR2 FQGNSA. The CDR3 region has the DNA TGTGCCAGCAGCCTTGGACAGGCTTATTCACCCCTCCACTTT. This codes for CASSLGQAYSPLHF.

The genes are TRBV5-4 and TRBJ2-7; a possible D gene is TRBD1 (5 bases). The CDR3 extends over 14 amino acids. Looked up from germline, CDR1 is SGHNT and CDR2 is YYREEE (reference sequence). The V gene lost 2 bases and the J gene lost 2 bases, with 11 bases spanning the gap. CDR3 loop: CASSFMTDTYEQYF. Written as DNA, the CDR3 is TGTGCCAGCAGCTTTATGACAGATACCTACGAGCAGTACTTC.